This TCR beta chain was found in a study of radiation and T cells in renal cell carcinoma. This CDR3 contains 14 residues. Germline lookup yields CDR1 SGHNT and CDR2 YYREEE (reference sequence). J was trimmed by 7 bases and V by 7 bases; bases with no gene match: 5. The assay was immunoSEQ multiplex PCR, and TCRdb's table has in-frame clones only and misses some. The table has roughly 130,000 clones, more than 70% seen once. Noted time point: baseline pretreatment blood. Treatment in this sample: 15 Gy SBRT to primary tumor, nephrectomy 4 weeks later. The TCR comes from a woman aged 45-60 years with renal cell carcinoma. The chain is built from TRBV5-4 and TRBJ2-1, with TRBD2 matching over 13 bases. The specimen was blood, collected from a patient whose treatment included radiotherapy and nephrectomy. The CDR3 DNA reads TGTGCCAGCCGACTAGCGGGGGGCGGGAATGAGCAGTTCTTC. Translated: CASRLAGGGNEQFF.